These 24 T cell receptor beta chains share one sample of origin, sequenced in a study of radiation and T cells in renal cell carcinoma. Stated time point: baseline pretreatment blood. The treatment: 15 Gy SBRT to primary tumor, nephrectomy 4 weeks later. The protocol was immunoSEQ multiplex PCR, while the TCRdb copy is restricted to in-frame clones and leaves out a portion. The data contain over 85,000 clones, 82% of them singletons. The source was blood, collected from a patient whose treatment included radiotherapy and nephrectomy. The origin of the receptors is a man aged 60-69 years with renal cell carcinoma.

The chain links TRBV5-1 to TRBJ2-7; TRBD1 might be the D (6 bases). The germline CDR1 and CDR2 sequences are SGHRS and YFSETQ. V was shortened by 0 bases and J by 4 bases, with 11 bases between the two germline ends. This CDR3 spans 14 amino acids. CDR3 coding DNA: TGCGCCAGCAGCTTGGGGGGGCGGAGATACGAGCAGTACTTC. Its protein is CASSLGGRRYEQYF. Looking up the rest from reference TRBV5-1 and TRBJ2-7 gives the full variable domain: KAGVTQTPRYLIKTRGQQVTLSCSPISGHRSVSWYQQTPGQGLQFLFEYFSETQRNKGNFPGRFSGRQFSNSRSEMNVSTLELGDSALYLCASSLGGRRYEQYFGPGTRLTVT.

This sequence joins TRBV5-8 and TRBJ1-1; no firm D call. Germline-derived CDR1 and CDR2 are SGHTS and YDEGEE. V lost 5 bases and J 5 bases, leaving 10 bases between the germline ends. This CDR3 is 12 amino acids long. The CDR3 here is CASRRGLTEAFF. DNA of the CDR3: TGTGCCAGCAGGCGTGGTCTAACTGAAGCTTTCTTT. The variable domain in full, with the rest retrieved from reference TRBV5-8 and TRBJ1-1, is EAGVTQSPTHLIKTRGQQATLRCSPISGHTSVYWYQQALGLGLQFLLWYDEGEERNRGNFPPRFSGRQFPNYSSELNVNALELEDSALYLCASRRGLTEAFFGQGTRLTVV.

CDR3 sequence (DNA): TGTGCCAGCAGCTTGGGACAGATGTTAGCCAAAAACATTCAGTACTTC. It translates to CASSLGQMLAKNIQYF. The chain couples TRBV5-8 to TRBJ2-4; D is perhaps TRBD1 (5 bases). CDR3 size: 16 residues. V dropped 0 bases and J dropped 0 bases, with 10 bases sitting between them. The germline V gene encodes CDR1 SGHTS and CDR2 YDEGEE.

This rearrangement joins TRBV19 to TRBJ2-7, with 7 bases fitting TRBD2. Germline values: CDR1 LNHDA, CDR2 SQIVND (reference sequence). J gave up 2 bases and V 5 bases, and 6 bases lay outside the gene matches. The CDR3 extends over 14 amino acids. The CDR3 DNA follows: TGTGCCAGTAGTCCATCGGGACTACCCTACGAGCAGTACTTC. Translation: CASSPSGLPYEQYF.

J is TRBJ2-3 and V is TRBV27, with 14 nucleotides matching TRBD2. The CDR3 loop spans 16 amino acids. Germline lookup yields CDR1 MNHEY and CDR2 SMNVEV (reference sequence). V lost 3 bases, J lost 1 base, and 0 bases stayed unmatched. The DNA of the CDR3 is TGTGCCAGCAGTTTGGGACTAGCGGGGGGCACAGATACGCAGTATTTT. Its translation is CASSLGLAGGTDTQYF.

This chain links TRBV9 with TRBJ2-7; perhaps TRBD1 as D (7 bases). Germline CDR1 and CDR2: SGDLS and YYNGEE. Trimming took off 0 bases at V and 4 bases at J, with 11 bases between the two ends. This CDR3 spans 14 amino acids. This CDR3 is CASSVEPGGYEQYF. CDR3 DNA: TGTGCCAGCAGCGTAGAACCAGGGGGGTACGAGCAGTACTTC.

The genes are TRBV29-1 and TRBJ2-1; 9 bases are a match to TRBD1. Germline CDR1 and CDR2: SQVTM and ANQGSEA. Germline trimming cut 6 bases from V and 8 bases from J; bases unmatched to any gene: 8. This CDR3 is built from 13 residues. The CDR3: CSVAGTGSDEQFF. The CDR3 coding sequence is TGCAGCGTCGCCGGGACAGGGTCCGATGAGCAGTTCTTC.

V gene TRBV5-1 combines with J gene TRBJ2-3; D is undetermined. The CDR3 runs 11 residues. Trimming shortened V by 4 bases and J by 8 bases, and 8 bases separated the two germline ends. Germline loops: CDR1 SGHRS, CDR2 YFSETQ. The CDR3 nucleotides are TGCGCCAGCAGCCCTTCGACTACGCAGTATTTT. Translating it yields CASSPSTTQYF.

This clone appeared a few times. The V and J genes are TRBV9 and TRBJ1-5; D call uncertain. Trimming cost V 3 bases and J 4 bases, with 11 bases left between them. The germline gives CDR1 SGDLS, CDR2 YYNGEE. This CDR3 spans 14 amino acids. The CDR3 loop reads CASSARAKNQPQHF. Here the CDR3 DNA reads TGTGCCAGCAGCGCCCGAGCCAAAAATCAGCCCCAGCATTTT.

This clone occurred a few times. The rearrangement links TRBV7-9 to TRBJ1-4; D might be TRBD1 (5 bases). The CDR3 extends over 15 amino acids. The ends were cut back, 6 bases at V and 6 bases at J, with 17 bases in the middle. Germline CDR1 is SEHNR and CDR2 is FQNEAQ (reference sequence). The chain's CDR3 is CASRPPWGLDEKLFF. For the CDR3, the DNA is TGTGCCAGCAGACCTCCCTGGGGGTTAGATGAAAAACTGTTTTTT.

The CDR3 reads CASSETGYGYTF. The CDR3 coding sequence is TGTGCCAGCAGTGAAACGGGGTATGGCTACACCTTC. The chain uses TRBV6-1 and TRBJ1-2, with D uncertain. V was pared by 2 bases and J by 5 bases, with 6 bases between. The CDR3 loop spans 12 amino acids. The germline V gene encodes CDR1 MNHNS and CDR2 SASEGT.

The V gene is TRBV9, the J gene TRBJ1-1; D remains unclear. The germline V and J ends were trimmed by 4 bases and 4 bases, with 14 bases remaining between them. Germline CDR1 SGDLS, CDR2 YYNGEE. The CDR3 runs to 14 residues. The CDR3 protein is CASSPREVSTEAFF. CDR3 nucleotides: TGTGCCAGCAGCCCGAGAGAGGTCAGCACTGAAGCTTTCTTT.

The CDR3 protein is CSVTGDRNIQYF. In DNA, the CDR3 is TGCAGCGTGACAGGGGATAGGAACATTCAGTACTTC. The rearrangement joins TRBV29-1 to TRBJ2-4; 8 positions agree with TRBD1. Germline assignment: CDR1 SQVTM and CDR2 ANQGSEA. The V and J ends lost 6 bases and 7 bases, in that order; junction bases with no gene match: 5. The CDR3 length is 12 residues.

The chain is built from TRBV4-1 and TRBJ2-7; D could derive from TRBD1 or TRBD2 (5 bases each). Germline V gives CDR1 MGHRA, CDR2 YSYEKL. This CDR3 contains 13 residues. Trimming removed 4 bases from V and 4 bases from J, with 11 bases in between. This CDR3 reads CASSPPGAYEQYF. The CDR3 bases are TGCGCCAGCAGCCCCCCCGGGGCATACGAGCAGTACTTC.

V and J are TRBV19 and TRBJ2-3, with 8 bases fitting TRBD2. This CDR3 comprises 14 residues. V dropped 10 bases and J dropped 2; count of bases not matched to a gene: 8. Germline loops: CDR1 LNHDA, CDR2 SQIVND (reference sequence). DNA of the CDR3: TGTGCCACAGGGCCGGGGGGGTACACAGATACGCAGTATTTT. Protein: CATGPGGYTDTQYF.

This chain joins TRBV14 and TRBJ1-6; 9 nucleotides match TRBD1. CDR3 length: 19 amino acids. The ends lost 2 bases at V and 0 bases at J; junction bases unmatched: 8. The germline V gene encodes CDR1 SGHDN and CDR2 FVKESK. DNA for the CDR3: TGTGCCAGCAGCCAATCGGGACAGGGTGAGAGCTCCTATAATTCACCCCTCCACTTT. Translating gives CASSQSGQGESSYNSPLHF.

The chain uses TRBV6-5 and TRBJ2-2, with TRBD2 identical over 12 bases. This CDR3 has 14 amino acids. Germline-derived CDR1 and CDR2 are MNHEY and SVGAGI. The CDR3 DNA follows: TGTGCTTGTAGCGGACTAGCGGGAATCGGGGAGCTGTTTTTT. As protein: CACSGLAGIGELFF.

V gene TRBV6-6 combines with J gene TRBJ1-2; 7 nucleotides agree with TRBD1. With V trimmed by 6 bases and J by 3 bases, 10 bases remained unmatched. CDR3 length: 15 residues. Per the germline V gene, CDR1 is MNHNY and CDR2 is SVGAGI (reference sequence). CDR3 nucleotide sequence: TGTGCCAGCAGCGACTTTGACAGGGCCCACTATGGCTACACCTTC. It codes for CASSDFDRAHYGYTF.

Comments on this clone: One base away lies a much larger clone, so this may be a sequencing read error. J is TRBJ1-2 and V is TRBV7-3; D perhaps matches TRBD1 (5 bases). Trimming shortened V by 3 bases and J by 1 base, and 6 bases separated the two germline ends. CDR3 length: 13 residues. Germline values: CDR1 SGHTA, CDR2 FQGTGA. The CDR3 here is CASSLDNNYGYTF. CDR3 sequence (DNA): TGTGCCAGCAGCTTGGACAATAACTATGGCTACACCTTC.

The rearrangement uses TRBV7-8 and TRBJ2-5; D perhaps matches TRBD2 (5 bases). V lost 11 bases and J 2 bases, leaving 15 bases between the germline ends. There are 13 residues in the CDR3. The germline CDR1 and CDR2 sequences are SGHVS and FQNEAQ. CDR3 residues: CALTPLDQETQYF. The CDR3 nucleotides are TGTGCCCTTACCCCACTAGATCAAGAGACCCAGTACTTC.

This clone was counted once. Here the CDR3 DNA reads TGTGCCAGCAGCTTTGTTAGCGGGAGGGAGACCCAGTACTTC. Translation gives CASSFVSGRETQYF. The chain combines TRBV5-4 with TRBJ2-5; 10 positions match TRBD2. The CDR3 is 14 amino acids. J gave up 5 bases and V 2 bases, and 3 bases lay outside the gene matches. Germline CDR1 reads SGHNT; CDR2 reads YYREEE (reference sequence).

The V gene is TRBV11-3, the J gene TRBJ2-7, with a tentative D call TRBD1 (5 bases). From germline, CDR1 is SGHNT and CDR2 YENEEA. CDR3 length: 15 amino acids. The V end was cut by 3 bases, the J end by 5 bases, with 17 bases between. Here the CDR3 reads CASSLGGQGIHEQYF. The CDR3, as DNA: TGTGCCAGCAGCTTGGGCGGTCAGGGAATCCACGAGCAGTACTTC.

V gene TRBV7-8 combines with J gene TRBJ1-4, with TRBD1 identical over 7 bases. The junction had 11 bases not matched to a gene; V was cut back by 5 bases and J by 8 bases. Germline loops: CDR1 SGHVS, CDR2 FQNEAQ. This CDR3 region has 15 residues. The CDR3 coding sequence is TGTGCCAGCAGCCTACAGACAGGGTCCTTAGAAAAACTGTTTTTT. Encoded protein: CASSLQTGSLEKLFF.

J is TRBJ2-6 and V is TRBV5-4; D could derive from TRBD1 or TRBD2 (6 bases each). V lost 1 base and J lost 4, with 12 bases in between. CDR1 and CDR2 from the germline V gene are SGHNT and YYREEE (reference sequence). The CDR3 runs 16 residues. CDR3 coding DNA: TGTGCCAGCAGCTTGTCGGGGGCAACCGGGGCCAACGTCCTGACTTTC. Translation: CASSLSGATGANVLTF.